This T cell receptor beta chain is drawn from a study of blood T cell repertoires in COVID-19. Whole-study context: T cells, B-cell-depleted T cells, or PBMCs provided the cDNA or gDNA that served as material.

This table comes from immunoSEQ multiplex PCR, and its TCRdb copy is limited to in-frame clones, with some not included. The sample carries roughly 8,600 clones, 80% to 90% recorded once. This clone was detected a few times. The V gene end was trimmed by 5 bases and the J gene end by 4 bases; junction bases not matched to a gene: 10. Germline V gives CDR1 KGHSH, CDR2 LQKENI. CDR3 length: 16 amino acids. The chain uses TRBV18 and TRBJ2-2; 7 bases are shared with TRBD1. The TCR was taken from a human donor in a cohort sampled during active COVID-19. Source material: peripheral blood. The DNA of the CDR3 is TGTGCCAGCTCATCCCTTAAACAGGGGAGCACCGGGGAGCTGTTTTTT. Translated: CASSSLKQGSTGELFF.